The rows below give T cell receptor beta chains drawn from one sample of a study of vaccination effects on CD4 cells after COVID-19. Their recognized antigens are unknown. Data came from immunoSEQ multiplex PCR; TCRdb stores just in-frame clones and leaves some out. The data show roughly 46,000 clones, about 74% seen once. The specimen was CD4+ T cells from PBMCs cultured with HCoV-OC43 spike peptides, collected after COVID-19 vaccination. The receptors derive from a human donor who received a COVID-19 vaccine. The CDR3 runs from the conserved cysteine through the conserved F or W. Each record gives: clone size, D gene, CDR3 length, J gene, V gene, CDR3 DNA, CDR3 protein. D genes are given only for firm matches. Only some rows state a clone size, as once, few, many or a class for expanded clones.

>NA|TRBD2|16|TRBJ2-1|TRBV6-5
TGTGCCAGCAGTTACGGGCTAGCGGGAGCATACAATGAGCAGTTCTTC
CASSYGLAGAYNEQFF
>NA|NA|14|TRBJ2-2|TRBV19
TGTGCCAGTAGTGTTCAGATTAACACCGGGGAGCTGTTTTTT
CASSVQINTGELFF
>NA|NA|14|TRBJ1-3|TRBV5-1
TGCGCCAGCAGCTCCGGGGGTCCCGGAAACACCATATATTTT
CASSSGGPGNTIYF
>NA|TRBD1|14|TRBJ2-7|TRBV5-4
TGTGCCAGCAGCAGGACAGGGGCCGGGTACGAGCAGTACTTC
CASSRTGAGYEQYF
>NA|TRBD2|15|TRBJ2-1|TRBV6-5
TGTGCCAGCATCATAGGACTAGCGGGGGTAGGTGAGCAGTTCTTC
CASIIGLAGVGEQFF
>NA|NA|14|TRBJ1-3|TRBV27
TGTGCCAGCAGTCGGGGAGGGTCTGGAAACACCATATATTTT
CASSRGGSGNTIYF
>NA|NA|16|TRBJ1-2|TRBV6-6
TGTGCCAGCAGTTACCCGGAGGGGGGGGCGCCTCGAGGCTACACCTTC
CASSYPEGGAPRGYTF
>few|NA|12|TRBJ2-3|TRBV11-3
TGTGCCAGCAGCAAAGGTCCGGATACGCAGTATTTT
CASSKGPDTQYF
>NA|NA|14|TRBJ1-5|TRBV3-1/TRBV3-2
TGTGCCAGCAGCCAAGTAGGGGGGGGTAGGCCCCAGCATTTT
CASSQVGGGRPQHF
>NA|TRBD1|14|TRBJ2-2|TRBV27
TGTGCCAGCAGTTTTGGGACAGGGCCCGGGGAGCTGTTTTTT
CASSFGTGPGELFF
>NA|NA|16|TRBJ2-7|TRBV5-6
TGTGCCAGCACATTGAAACAGGGTATTGGGGCCTACGAGCAGTACTTC
CASTLKQGIGAYEQYF
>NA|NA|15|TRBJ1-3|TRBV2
TGTGCCAGCAGTGAAAGAGGCGTCGTTGGAAACACCATATATTTT
CASSERGVVGNTIYF
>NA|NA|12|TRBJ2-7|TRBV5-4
TGTGCCAGCAGCTTGGATATCTACGAGCAGTACTTC
CASSLDIYEQYF
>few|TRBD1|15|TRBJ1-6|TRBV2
TGTGCCAGCAGGAGGGACAGGGTATATAATTCACCCCTCCACTTT
CASRRDRVYNSPLHF
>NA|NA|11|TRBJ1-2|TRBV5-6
TGTGCCAGCAGTTTCCATAGAAGCTACACCTTC
CASSFHRSYTF
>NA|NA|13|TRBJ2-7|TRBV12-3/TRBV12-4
TGTGCCAGCAGTTTGCCTCCTCCCTACGAGCAGTACTTC
CASSLPPPYEQYF
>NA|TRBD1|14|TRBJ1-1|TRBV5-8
TGTGCCAGCAGAAATCGACAGGGTACCACTGAAGCTTTCTTT
CASRNRQGTTEAFF
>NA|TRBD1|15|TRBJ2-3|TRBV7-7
TGTGCCAGCAGCCCAGGACAGGGCCCCACAGATACGCAGTATTTT
CASSPGQGPTDTQYF
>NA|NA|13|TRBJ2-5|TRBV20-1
TGCAGTGCTAGTCTGCAGGGGCGAGAGACCCAGTACTTC
CSASLQGRETQYF
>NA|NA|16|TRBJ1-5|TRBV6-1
TGTGCCAGCAGTGGACGAGGGGAGAATAGCAATCAGCCCCAGCATTTT
CASSGRGENSNQPQHF
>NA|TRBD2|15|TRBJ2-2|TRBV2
TGTGCCAGCAGCTGGCTAGCGGGGAACACCGGGGAGCTGTTTTTT
CASSWLAGNTGELFF
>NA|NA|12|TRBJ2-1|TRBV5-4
TGTGCCAGCAGCCCCTGGGGCAATGAGCAGTTCTTC
CASSPWGNEQFF
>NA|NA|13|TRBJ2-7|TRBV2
TGTGCCAGCAGTCCCCCATTTACCTACGAGCAGTACTTC
CASSPPFTYEQYF
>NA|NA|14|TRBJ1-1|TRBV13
TGTGCCAGCAGCTTCTCACTGGTCGGCACTGAAGCTTTCTTT
CASSFSLVGTEAFF